Listed here are 16 T cell receptor beta chains from one sample, sequenced in a study of blood T cell repertoires in COVID-19. Using immunoSEQ multiplex PCR, the repertoire was profiled, and TCRdb retains in-frame clones only, with some absent. The sample has about 73,000 clones, around 77% seen once; the top ten hold about 2.1%. Sequenced sample: peripheral blood. These receptors were obtained from a man aged 70 or older with COVID-19, enrolled during active disease.

In its sample, this clone was seen a few times. The V call is TRBV5-4, the J call TRBJ1-4, with TRBD1 as a possible D gene (6 bases). There are 15 residues in the CDR3. Germline CDR1 is SGHNT and CDR2 is YYREEE (reference sequence). The V end lost 1 base, the J end lost 2 bases, and 9 bases lay between the germline ends. As DNA, the CDR3 is TGTGCCAGCAGCTTGTTCCAGGGGACTAATGAAAAACTGTTTTTT. Translated: CASSLFQGTNEKLFF. Full variable domain (rest looked up from reference TRBV5-4 and TRBJ1-4): ETGVTQSPTHLIKTRGQQVTLRCSSQSGHNTVSWYQQALGQGPQFIFQYYREEENGRGNFPPRFSGLQFPNYSSELNVNALELDDSALYLCASSLFQGTNEKLFFGSGTQLSVL.

The V call is TRBV5-1, the J call TRBJ1-2, with 12 bases identical to TRBD1. Germline trimming cut 3 bases from V and 3 bases from J; bases unmatched to any gene: 9. The CDR3 is 17 residues long. Germline CDR1 reads SGHRS; CDR2 reads YFSETQ. CDR3 sequence: CASSWIPGQGADYGYTF. DNA of the CDR3: TGCGCCAGCAGCTGGATCCCGGGACAGGGGGCGGACTATGGCTACACCTTC.

The rearrangement uses TRBV4-1 and TRBJ1-4; D is perhaps TRBD1 (5 bases). This CDR3 contains 16 residues. V gave up 4 bases and J gave up 0 bases, with 12 bases separating them. Per the germline V gene, CDR1 is MGHRA and CDR2 is YSYEKL. The CDR3 here is CASSRDAGPTNEKLFF. CDR3 nucleotides: TGCGCCAGCAGCCGCGACGCAGGGCCAACTAATGAAAAACTGTTTTTT.

The rearrangement links TRBV7-3 to TRBJ1-2, with 11 bases aligning to TRBD1. The V gene end was trimmed by 4 bases and the J gene end by 6 bases; junction bases not matched to a gene: 1. Germline V gene lookup returns CDR1 SGHTA and CDR2 FQGTGA. This CDR3 is 13 amino acids long. CDR3 amino acids: CASSWGQGDGYTF. In nucleotides, the CDR3 is TGTGCCAGCAGCTGGGGACAGGGGGATGGCTACACCTTC.

This rearrangement joins TRBV19 to TRBJ2-1; 8 nucleotides line up with TRBD2. This CDR3 region has 14 residues. Per germline, CDR1 LNHDA and CDR2 SQIVND (reference sequence). J gave up 9 bases and V 5 bases, and 9 bases lay outside the gene matches. The CDR3 DNA reads TGTGCCAGTAGTGACCGGGCCCGGGGGGGTGAGCAGTTCTTC. It translates to CASSDRARGGEQFF.

CDR3: CASSEGWAQNASPYYNEQFF. Here the CDR3 DNA reads TGTGCCAGCAGTGAAGGATGGGCTCAAAATGCATCGCCATACTACAATGAGCAGTTCTTC. The rearrangement uses TRBV2 and TRBJ2-1, with D hard to call. CDR1 and CDR2 (germline): SNHLY, FYNNEI. The ends were cut back, 1 base at V and 3 bases at J, with 25 bases in the middle. There are 20 residues in the CDR3. The whole variable domain, filled in from reference TRBV2 and TRBJ2-1, reads EPEVTQTPSHQVTQMGQEVILRCVPISNHLYFYWYRQILGQKVEFLVSFYNNEISEKSEIFDDQFSVERPDGSNFTLKIRSTKLEDSAMYFCASSEGWAQNASPYYNEQFFGPGTRLTVL.

This chain joins TRBV7-6 and TRBJ1-6; 11 bases line up with TRBD1. This CDR3 has 18 amino acids. The ends lost 2 bases at V and 7 bases at J; junction bases unmatched: 10. CDR1 and CDR2 from the germline V gene are SGHVS and FNYEAQ. CDR3: CASSLTTGQGAGNSPLHF. The CDR3 region has the DNA TGTGCCAGCAGCTTAACCACCGGACAGGGGGCAGGAAATTCACCCCTCCACTTT.

The rearrangement uses TRBV23-1 and TRBJ2-1, with 8 nucleotides matching TRBD1. TRBV23-1 is placed among ORFs of uncertain function. The CDR3 totals 16 residues. Trimming removed 6 bases from V and 3 bases from J; junction bases left unmatched: 10. The CDR3 DNA is TGCGCCAGCAGACCTCGGGACAGGTTGTGCTACAATGAGCAGTTCTTC. Protein product: CASRPRDRLCYNEQFF.

This rearrangement joins TRBV15 to TRBJ2-7; D remains unclear. V was trimmed by 2 bases and J by 1 base, leaving 9 bases between them. The V gene's germline CDR1 is LNHNV and CDR2 YYDKDF (reference sequence). This CDR3 region has 14 residues. Here the CDR3 reads CATSRQAPSYEQYF. The CDR3 bases are TGTGCCACCAGCAGACAGGCCCCTTCCTACGAGCAGTACTTC. Complete variable domain (other parts from reference TRBV15 and TRBJ2-7): DAMVIQNPRYQVTQFGKPVTLSCSQTLNHNVMYWYQQKSSQAPKLLFHYYDKDFNNEADTPDNFQSRRPNTSFCFLDIRSPGLGDTAMYLCATSRQAPSYEQYFGPGTRLTVT.

This clone was seen just once. The chain is built from TRBV7-3 and TRBJ2-5, with D perhaps matching TRBD1 (6 bases). The germline V gene has CDR1 SGHTA and CDR2 FQGTGA. CDR3 length: 15 amino acids. Trimming pared 1 base from V and 5 bases from J, leaving 14 bases between. This chain's CDR3 is CASSLSTGSGETQYF. CDR3 DNA: TGTGCCAGCAGCTTAAGTACAGGGAGTGGGGAGACCCAGTACTTC.

The chain links TRBV24-1 to TRBJ2-3, with 12 bases identical to TRBD2. This CDR3 has 17 amino acids. The V gene end was trimmed by 1 base and the J gene end by 3 bases; junction bases not matched to a gene: 4. The V gene's germline CDR1 is KGHDR and CDR2 SFDVKD. The CDR3 bases are TGTGCCACCAGTGATTTTCTACTAGCGGGAGGTACAGATACGCAGTATTTT. Its protein is CATSDFLLAGGTDTQYF.

CDR3 bases: TGTGCCAGCAGTGAAGAGCGTGGGCGGCAGGGATACTCCTACGAGCAGTACTTC. This encodes CASSEERGRQGYSYEQYF. The chain joins TRBV2 to TRBJ2-7, with D possibly TRBD1 on 5 matching bases. This CDR3 spans 18 amino acids. The germline CDR1 and CDR2 sequences are SNHLY and FYNNEI. V lost 1 base and J lost 0, with 19 bases in between.

The chain joins TRBV5-4 to TRBJ2-7, with 8 bases that match TRBD1. The germline CDR1 and CDR2 sequences are SGHNT and YYREEE (reference sequence). The CDR3 contains 15 residues. With V trimmed by 4 bases and J by 0 bases, 6 bases remained unmatched. The CDR3 nucleotides read TGTGCCAGCAGCCAGGACAGGGTCCTCTCCTACGAGCAGTACTTC. Translating it yields CASSQDRVLSYEQYF.

J is TRBJ1-6 and V is TRBV4-3, with 8 bases lining up with TRBD1. Germline assignment: CDR1 LGHNA and CDR2 YSLEER. The CDR3 is 16 residues long. The J segment lost 9 bases and the V segment lost 0 bases, leaving 7 bases of the junction unmatched. The CDR3 bases are TGCGCCAGCAGCCAAGATAGGGTAACAGGGGGTTCACCCCTCCACTTT. It is translated as CASSQDRVTGGSPLHF.

This clone was recorded a few times. The chain combines TRBV15 with TRBJ2-7; 14 nucleotides match TRBD2. Germline lookup yields CDR1 LNHNV and CDR2 YYDKDF (reference sequence). This CDR3 has 18 residues. V was clipped by 1 base and J by 6 bases; unmatched bases: 11. The CDR3 coding sequence is TGTGCCACCAGCAGAGGGACTAGCGGGAGGAGAATTGGGGGCGAGCAGTACTTC. Residues: CATSRGTSGRRIGGEQYF.

V is TRBV19 and J is TRBJ1-2; D is perhaps TRBD1 (6 bases). Between the trimmed V and J ends, which lost 8 bases and 0 bases, there was a span of 25 bases. The CDR3 is 18 amino acids. Germline V gives CDR1 LNHDA, CDR2 SQIVND (reference sequence). CDR3 in DNA: TGTGCCAGTGGGGTCCATGGACAGAAGAACCTATCTAACTATGGCTACACCTTC. Translating it yields CASGVHGQKNLSNYGYTF.